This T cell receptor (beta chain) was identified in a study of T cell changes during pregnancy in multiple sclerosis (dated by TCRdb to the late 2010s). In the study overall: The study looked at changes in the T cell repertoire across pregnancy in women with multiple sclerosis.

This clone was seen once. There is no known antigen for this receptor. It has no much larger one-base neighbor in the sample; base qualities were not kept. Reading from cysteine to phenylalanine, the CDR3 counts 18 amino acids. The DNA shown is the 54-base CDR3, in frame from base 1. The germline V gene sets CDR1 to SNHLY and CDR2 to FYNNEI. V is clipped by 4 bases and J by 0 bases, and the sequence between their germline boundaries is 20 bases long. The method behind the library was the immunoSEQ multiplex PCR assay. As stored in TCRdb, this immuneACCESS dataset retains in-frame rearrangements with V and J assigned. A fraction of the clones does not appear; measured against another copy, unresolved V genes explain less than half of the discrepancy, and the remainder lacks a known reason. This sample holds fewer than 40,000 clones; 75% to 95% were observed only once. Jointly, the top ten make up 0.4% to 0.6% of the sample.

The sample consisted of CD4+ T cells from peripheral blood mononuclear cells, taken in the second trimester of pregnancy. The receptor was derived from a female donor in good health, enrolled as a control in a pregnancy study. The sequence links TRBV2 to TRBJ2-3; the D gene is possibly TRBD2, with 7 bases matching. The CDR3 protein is CASSVQRGWDTSTDTQYF. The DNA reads TGTGCCAGCAGTGTACAGCGGGGATGGGACACCAGCACAGATACGCAGTATTTT.